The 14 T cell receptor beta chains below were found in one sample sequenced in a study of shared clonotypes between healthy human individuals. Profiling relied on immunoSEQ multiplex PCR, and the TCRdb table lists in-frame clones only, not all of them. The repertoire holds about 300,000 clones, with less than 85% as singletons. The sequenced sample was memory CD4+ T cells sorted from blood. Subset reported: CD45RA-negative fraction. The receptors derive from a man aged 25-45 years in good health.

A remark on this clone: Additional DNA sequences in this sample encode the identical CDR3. The CDR3 here is CASSPRVPYEQYF. DNA of the CDR3: TGTGCCAGCAGTCCTCGTGTCCCCTACGAGCAGTACTTC. This rearrangement joins TRBV6-5 to TRBJ2-7; no clear D gene. From germline, CDR1 is MNHEY and CDR2 SVGAGI. V lost 5 bases to trimming and J lost 2 bases, with 10 bases between them. The CDR3 sequence is 13 residues long.

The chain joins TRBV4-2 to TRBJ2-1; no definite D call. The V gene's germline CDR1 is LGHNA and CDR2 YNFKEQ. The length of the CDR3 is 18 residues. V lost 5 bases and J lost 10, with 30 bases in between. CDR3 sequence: CASSLAVTRTLTPGEQFF. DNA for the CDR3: TGTGCCAGCAGCTTGGCCGTTACGAGAACCCTCACCCCTGGAGAGCAGTTCTTC.

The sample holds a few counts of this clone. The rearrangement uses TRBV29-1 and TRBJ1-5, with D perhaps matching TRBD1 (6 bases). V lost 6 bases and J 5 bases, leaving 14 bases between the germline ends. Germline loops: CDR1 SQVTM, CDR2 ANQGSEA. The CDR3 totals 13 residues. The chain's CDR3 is CSVSTGSHQPQHF. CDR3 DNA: TGCAGCGTATCCACAGGGAGTCATCAGCCCCAGCATTTT.

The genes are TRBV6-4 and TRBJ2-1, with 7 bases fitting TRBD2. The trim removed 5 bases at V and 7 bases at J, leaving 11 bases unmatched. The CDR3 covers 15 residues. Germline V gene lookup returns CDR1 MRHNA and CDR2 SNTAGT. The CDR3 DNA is TGTGCCAGCAGTCCAAAGGGACTATCGAGGAATGAGCAGTTCTTC. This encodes CASSPKGLSRNEQFF.

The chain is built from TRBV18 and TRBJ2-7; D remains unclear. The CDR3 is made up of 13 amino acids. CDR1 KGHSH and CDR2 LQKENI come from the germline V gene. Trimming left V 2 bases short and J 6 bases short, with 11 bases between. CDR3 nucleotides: TGTGCCAGCTCACCAAACGCTAGGGCCGAGCAGTACTTC. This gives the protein CASSPNARAEQYF.

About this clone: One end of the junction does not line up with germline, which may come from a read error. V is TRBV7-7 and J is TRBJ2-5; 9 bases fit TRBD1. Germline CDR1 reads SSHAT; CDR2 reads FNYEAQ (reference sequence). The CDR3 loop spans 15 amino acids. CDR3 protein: CASSLEGQGWETQYF. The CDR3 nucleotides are TGTGCTAGCAGCTTAGAGGGACAGGGTTGGGAGACCCAGTACTTC.

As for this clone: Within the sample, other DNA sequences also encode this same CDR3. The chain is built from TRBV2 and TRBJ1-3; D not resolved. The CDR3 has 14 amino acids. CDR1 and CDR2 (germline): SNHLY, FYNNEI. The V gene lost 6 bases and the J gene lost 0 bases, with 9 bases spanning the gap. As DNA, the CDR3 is TGTGCCAGCAGCGCTGAGGGCTCTGGAAACACCATATATTTT. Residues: CASSAEGSGNTIYF.

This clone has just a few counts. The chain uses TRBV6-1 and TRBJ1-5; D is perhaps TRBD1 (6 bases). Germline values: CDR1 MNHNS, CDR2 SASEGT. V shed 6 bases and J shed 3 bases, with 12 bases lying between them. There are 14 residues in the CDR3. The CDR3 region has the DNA TGTGCCAGCAGAAGCGGACAGTACAATCAGCCCCAGCATTTT. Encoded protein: CASRSGQYNQPQHF.

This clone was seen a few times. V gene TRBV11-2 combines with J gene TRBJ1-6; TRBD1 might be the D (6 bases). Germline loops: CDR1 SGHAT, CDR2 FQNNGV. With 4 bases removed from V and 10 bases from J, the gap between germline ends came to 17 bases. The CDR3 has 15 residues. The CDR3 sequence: CASSSLTGGGSPLHF. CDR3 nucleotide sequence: TGTGCCAGCAGCTCCCTGACAGGCGGGGGATCACCCCTCCACTTT.

The CDR3 DNA is TGTGCCAGCACACGGACAGGGGGCATCTACAATGAGCAGTTCTTC. Translating gives CASTRTGGIYNEQFF. The rearrangement joins TRBV14 to TRBJ2-1; 11 positions agree with TRBD1. From germline, CDR1 is SGHDN and CDR2 FVKESK. The CDR3 length is 15 residues. V shed 7 bases, J shed 3 bases, and the junction held 5 bases outside the gene matches.

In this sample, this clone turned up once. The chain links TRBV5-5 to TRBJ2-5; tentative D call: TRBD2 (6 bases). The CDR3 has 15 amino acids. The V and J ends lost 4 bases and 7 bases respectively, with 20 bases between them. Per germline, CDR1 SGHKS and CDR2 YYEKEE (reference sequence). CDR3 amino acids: CASSPGALNIATQYF. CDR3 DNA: TGTGCCAGCAGCCCGGGAGCCCTGAACATCGCGACCCAGTACTTC.

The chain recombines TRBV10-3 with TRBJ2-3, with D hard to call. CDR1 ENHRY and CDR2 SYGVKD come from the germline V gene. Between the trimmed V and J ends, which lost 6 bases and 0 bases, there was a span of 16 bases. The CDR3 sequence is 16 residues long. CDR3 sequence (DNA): TGTGCCATCAGCTCTCCGCCCGGAACTAGCACAGATACGCAGTATTTT. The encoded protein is CAISSPPGTSTDTQYF.

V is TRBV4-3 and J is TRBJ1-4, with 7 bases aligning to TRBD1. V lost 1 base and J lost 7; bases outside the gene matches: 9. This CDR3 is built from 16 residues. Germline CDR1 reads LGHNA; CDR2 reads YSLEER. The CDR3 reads CASSQGRAGGGEKLFF. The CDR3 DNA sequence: TGCGCCAGCAGCCAAGGTCGGGCAGGGGGAGGTGAAAAACTGTTTTTT.

The CDR3 nucleotides read TGTGCCAGTAGTACCTTAGCGGGGACCCAAGAGACCCAGTACTTC. Protein product: CASSTLAGTQETQYF. The chain joins TRBV19 to TRBJ2-5; 8 bases fit TRBD2. Unmatched junction bases numbered 5, after V lost 4 bases and J lost 1 base. This CDR3 has 15 amino acids. The V gene's germline CDR1 is LNHDA and CDR2 SQIVND (reference sequence).